These 7 T cell receptor beta chains share one sample of origin, sequenced in a study of shared clonotypes between healthy human individuals. Produced via immunoSEQ multiplex PCR; TCRdb's table is partial and in-frame only. The data contain roughly 2.4 million clones, approximately 96% of them singletons. Sequenced sample: naive CD4+ T cells sorted from blood. The subset is: CD45RA+ positively selected. The source is a man aged 18 to 35 in good health.

The V call is TRBV2, the J call TRBJ2-3; possibly TRBD2 for D (5 bases). Trimming cost V 6 bases and J 3 bases, with 10 bases left between them. This CDR3 has 13 residues. Germline-derived CDR1 and CDR2 are SNHLY and FYNNEI. CDR3 in amino acids: CASRGTRTDTQYF. The CDR3 coding sequence is TGTGCCAGCAGGGGAACTAGAACAGATACGCAGTATTTT.

As to this clone: Other DNA sequences of this sample code for an identical CDR3. The J gene is TRBJ2-3, the V gene TRBV6-5; 7 nucleotides line up with TRBD2. The CDR3 is made up of 14 amino acids. Germline loops: CDR1 MNHEY, CDR2 SVGAGI. V lost 5 bases, J lost 0 bases, and 2 bases stayed unmatched. CDR3 sequence (DNA): TGTGCCAGCAGTCGTAGCGGGAGCACAGATACGCAGTATTTT. This gives the protein CASSRSGSTDTQYF.

V is TRBV29-1 and J is TRBJ2-7; 15 nucleotides match TRBD2. The J segment lost 4 bases and the V segment lost 7 bases, leaving 2 bases of the junction unmatched. This CDR3 has 13 residues. CDR1 SQVTM and CDR2 ANQGSEA come from the germline V gene. The CDR3 sequence: CSAGLAGGYEQYF. CDR3 DNA sequence: TGCAGCGCTGGACTAGCGGGAGGGTACGAGCAGTACTTC.

This sequence joins TRBV10-1 and TRBJ2-3, with D uncertain. Between the trimmed V and J ends, which lost 4 bases and 2 bases, there was a span of 13 bases. CDR3 size: 15 residues. CDR1 and CDR2 (germline): WNHNN, SYGVQD (reference sequence). CDR3 in DNA: TGCGCCAGCAGTGGACGAAGAGACCCCACAGATACGCAGTATTTT. It is translated as CASSGRRDPTDTQYF.

This chain connects TRBV9 to TRBJ2-1; 9 nucleotides match TRBD2. CDR3 length equals 16 residues. Unmatched junction bases numbered 6, after V lost 0 bases and J lost 5 bases. Germline-derived CDR1 and CDR2 are SGDLS and YYNGEE. The DNA for the CDR3 is TGTGCCAGCAGCGTAGGACCTAGCGGGGTAAACAATGAGCAGTTCTTC. Encoded protein: CASSVGPSGVNNEQFF.

This sequence joins TRBV10-3 and TRBJ2-5; 8 nucleotides match TRBD1. J lost 2 bases, V lost 4 bases, and 6 bases had no gene match. This CDR3 is 15 amino acids long. Looked up from germline, CDR1 is ENHRY and CDR2 is SYGVKD. The CDR3 region is CAISGYTGGQETQYF. Written as DNA, the CDR3 is TGTGCCATCAGTGGGTACACAGGGGGACAAGAGACCCAGTACTTC.

V and J are TRBV10-3 and TRBJ2-3; TRBD2 aligns across 8 bases. Trimming removed 7 bases from V and 0 bases from J; junction bases left unmatched: 6. Germline values: CDR1 ENHRY, CDR2 SYGVKD. The CDR3 contains 15 residues. The CDR3 sequence is CAIKASGRSTDTQYF. The CDR3 DNA reads as TGTGCCATCAAGGCTAGCGGGCGTAGCACAGATACGCAGTATTTT.